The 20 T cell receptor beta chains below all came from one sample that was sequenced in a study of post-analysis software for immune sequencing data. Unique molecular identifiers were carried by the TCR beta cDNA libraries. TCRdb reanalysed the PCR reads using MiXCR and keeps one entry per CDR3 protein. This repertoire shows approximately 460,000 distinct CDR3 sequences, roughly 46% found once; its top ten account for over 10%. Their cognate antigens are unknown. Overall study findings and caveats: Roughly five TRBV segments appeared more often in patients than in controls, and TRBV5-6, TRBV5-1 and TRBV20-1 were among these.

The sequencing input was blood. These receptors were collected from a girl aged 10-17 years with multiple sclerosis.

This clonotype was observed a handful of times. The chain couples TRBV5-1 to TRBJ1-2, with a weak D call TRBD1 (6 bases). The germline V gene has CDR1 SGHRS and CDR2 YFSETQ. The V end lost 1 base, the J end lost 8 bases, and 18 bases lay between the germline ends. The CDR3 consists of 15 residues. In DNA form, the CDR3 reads TGCGCCAGCAGCTTGAACACCGGGGGCATCGGGGGCTACACCTTC. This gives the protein CASSLNTGGIGGYTF.

CDR3 region: CASSGSGWMDEQFF. The CDR3 DNA reads TGTGCCAGCAGTGGGAGCGGCTGGATGGATGAGCAGTTCTTC. This chain uses TRBV6-2 or TRBV6-3 with TRBJ2-1; D might be TRBD2 (5 bases). The CDR3 totals 14 residues. Trimming removed 5 bases at V and 8 bases at J, with 16 bases between. The germline gives CDR1 MNHEY, CDR2 SVGEGT.

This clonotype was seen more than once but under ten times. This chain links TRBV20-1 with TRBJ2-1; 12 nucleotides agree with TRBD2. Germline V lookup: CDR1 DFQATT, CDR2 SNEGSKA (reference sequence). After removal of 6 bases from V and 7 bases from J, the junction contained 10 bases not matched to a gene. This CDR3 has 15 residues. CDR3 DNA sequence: TGCAGTGCGAATACCCTAGCGGGAGGGCTGAATGAGCAGTTCTTC. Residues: CSANTLAGGLNEQFF.

The CDR3 loop reads CASSLAEAGKLFF. The DNA of the CDR3 is TGTGCCAGCAGCTTAGCGGAGGCAGGAAAACTGTTTTTT. The gene calls are TRBV7-2 and TRBJ1-4; D is unclear. V lost 0 bases and J 10 bases, leaving 9 bases between the germline ends. The CDR3 loop spans 13 amino acids. Germline values: CDR1 SGHTA, CDR2 FQGNSA.

The chain's CDR3 is CSARILKTWGGPRANTGELFF. The CDR3 region has the DNA TGCAGTGCTAGGATTCTAAAAACCTGGGGCGGACCTCGGGCGAACACCGGGGAGCTGTTTTTT. This chain joins TRBV20-1 and TRBJ2-2, with D possibly being TRBD1 (5 bases). Trimming stripped 3 bases from V and 0 bases from J, with 29 bases between. The CDR3 totals 21 residues. The germline V gene encodes CDR1 DFQATT and CDR2 SNEGSKA (reference sequence).

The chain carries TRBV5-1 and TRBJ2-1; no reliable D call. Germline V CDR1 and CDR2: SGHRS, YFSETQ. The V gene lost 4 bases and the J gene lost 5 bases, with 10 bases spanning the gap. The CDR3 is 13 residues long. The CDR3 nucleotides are TGCGCCAGCAGCACAGTCCCGGACAATGAGCAGTTCTTC. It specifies CASSTVPDNEQFF.

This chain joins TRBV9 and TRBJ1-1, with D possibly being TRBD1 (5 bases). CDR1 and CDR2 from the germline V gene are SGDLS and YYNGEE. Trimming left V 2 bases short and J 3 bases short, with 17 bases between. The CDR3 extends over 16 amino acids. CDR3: CASSVAAIGEDTEAFF. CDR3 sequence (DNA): TGTGCCAGCAGCGTGGCCGCGATAGGGGAGGACACTGAAGCTTTCTTT.

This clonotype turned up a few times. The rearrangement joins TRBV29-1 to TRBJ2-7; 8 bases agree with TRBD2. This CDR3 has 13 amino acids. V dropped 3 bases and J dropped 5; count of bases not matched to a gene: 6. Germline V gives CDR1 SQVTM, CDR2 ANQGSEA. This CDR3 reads CSVEREAAHEQYF. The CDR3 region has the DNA TGCAGCGTTGAGCGGGAGGCGGCCCACGAGCAGTACTTC.

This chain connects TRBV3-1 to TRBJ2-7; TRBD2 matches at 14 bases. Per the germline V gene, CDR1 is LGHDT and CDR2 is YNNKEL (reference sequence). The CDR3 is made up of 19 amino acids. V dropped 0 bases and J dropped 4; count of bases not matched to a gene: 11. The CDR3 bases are TGTGCCAGCAGCCAAGAAGGGCCTGGGACTAGCGGGAGTCTTTACGAGCAGTACTTC. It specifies CASSQEGPGTSGSLYEQYF.

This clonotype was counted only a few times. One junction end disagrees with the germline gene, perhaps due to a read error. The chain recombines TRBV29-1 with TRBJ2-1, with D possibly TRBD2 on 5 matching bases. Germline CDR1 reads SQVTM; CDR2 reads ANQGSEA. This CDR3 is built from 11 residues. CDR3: CSSEGYDEQFF. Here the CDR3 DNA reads TGCAGCTCAGAGGGCTACGATGAGCAGTTCTTC.

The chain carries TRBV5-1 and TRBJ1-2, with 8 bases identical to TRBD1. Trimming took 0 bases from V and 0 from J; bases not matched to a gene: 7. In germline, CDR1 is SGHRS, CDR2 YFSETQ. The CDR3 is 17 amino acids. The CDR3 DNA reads TGCGCCAGCAGCTTGGCCGGACAGGGAGGTCCTAACTATGGCTACACCTTC. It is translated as CASSLAGQGGPNYGYTF.

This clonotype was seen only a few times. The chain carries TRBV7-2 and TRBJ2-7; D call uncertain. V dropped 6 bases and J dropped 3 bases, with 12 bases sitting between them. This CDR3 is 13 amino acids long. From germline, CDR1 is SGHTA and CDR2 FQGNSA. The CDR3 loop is CASSLSTNYEQYF. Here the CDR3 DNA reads TGTGCCAGCAGTCTTTCGACAAACTACGAGCAGTACTTC.

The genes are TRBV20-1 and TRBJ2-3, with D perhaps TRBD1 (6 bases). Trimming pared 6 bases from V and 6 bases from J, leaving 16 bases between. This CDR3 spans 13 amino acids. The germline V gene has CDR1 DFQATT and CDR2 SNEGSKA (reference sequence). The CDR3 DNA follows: TGCAGTGCGGTACAGGGAGTAGGGGATACGCAGTATTTT. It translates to CSAVQGVGDTQYF.

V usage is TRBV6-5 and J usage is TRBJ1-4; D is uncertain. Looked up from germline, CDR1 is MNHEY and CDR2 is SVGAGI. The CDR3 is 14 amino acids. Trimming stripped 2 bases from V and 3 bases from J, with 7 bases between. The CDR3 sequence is CASSYVGPNEKLFF. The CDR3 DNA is TGTGCCAGCAGTTACGTTGGGCCTAATGAAAAACTGTTTTTT.

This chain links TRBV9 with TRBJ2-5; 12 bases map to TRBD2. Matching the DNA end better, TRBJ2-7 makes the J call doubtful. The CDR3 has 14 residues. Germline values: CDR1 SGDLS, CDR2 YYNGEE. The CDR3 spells CASSLLAGGAEQYF. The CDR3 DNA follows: TGTGCCAGCAGCTTACTAGCGGGAGGCGCCGAGCAGTACTTC.

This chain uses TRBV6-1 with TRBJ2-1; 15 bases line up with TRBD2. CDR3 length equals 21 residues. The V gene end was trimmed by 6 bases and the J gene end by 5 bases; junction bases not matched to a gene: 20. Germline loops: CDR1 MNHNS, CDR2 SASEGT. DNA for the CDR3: TGTGCCAGCAGACACGTCGGGACAGGATGGACTAGCGGGAGGGCGGACAATGAGCAGTTCTTC. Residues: CASRHVGTGWTSGRADNEQFF.

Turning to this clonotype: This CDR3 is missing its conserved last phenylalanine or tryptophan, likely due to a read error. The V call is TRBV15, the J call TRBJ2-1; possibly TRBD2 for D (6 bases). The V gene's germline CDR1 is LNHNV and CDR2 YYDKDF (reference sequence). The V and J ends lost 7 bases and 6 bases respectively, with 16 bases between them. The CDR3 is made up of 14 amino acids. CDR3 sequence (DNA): TGTGCCACCAACTTCGGGGCCGGGAGCAATGAGCAGTTCTTA. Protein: CATNFGAGSNEQFL.

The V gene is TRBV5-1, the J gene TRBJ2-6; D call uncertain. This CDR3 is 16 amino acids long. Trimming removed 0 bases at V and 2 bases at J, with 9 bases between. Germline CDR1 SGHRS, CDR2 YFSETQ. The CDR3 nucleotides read TGCGCCAGCAGCTTGGCTAGGGCCGCTGGGGCCAACGTCCTGACTTTC. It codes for CASSLARAAGANVLTF.

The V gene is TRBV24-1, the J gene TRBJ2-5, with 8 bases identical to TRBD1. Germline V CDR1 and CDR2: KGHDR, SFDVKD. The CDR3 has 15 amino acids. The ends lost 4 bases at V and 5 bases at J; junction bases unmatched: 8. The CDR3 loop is CATSDQDRVGETQYF. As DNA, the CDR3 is TGTGCCACCAGTGACCAGGACAGGGTTGGTGAGACCCAGTACTTC.

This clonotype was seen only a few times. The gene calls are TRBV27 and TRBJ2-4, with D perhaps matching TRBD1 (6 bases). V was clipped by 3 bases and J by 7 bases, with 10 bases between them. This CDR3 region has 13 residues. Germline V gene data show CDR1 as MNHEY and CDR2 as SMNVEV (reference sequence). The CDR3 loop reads CASSLLGGNIQYF. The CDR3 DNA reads TGTGCCAGCAGTTTGCTAGGGGGTAACATTCAGTACTTC.